This T cell receptor beta chain comes out of a study of T cell repertoires in cytomegalovirus infection. Study outcomes and limitations: People with CMV and the relevant HLA were identified by cumulative public TCR beta family frequency.

From the reads, TCRdb called clonotypes with MiXCR, one entry per CDR3 protein. The sample shows about 920,000 distinct CDR3 sequences, approximately 31% of them seen only once. Trimming took 5 bases from V and 3 from J, leaving 8 bases between them. Germline V CDR1 and CDR2: SGHTA, FQGNSA. This CDR3 comprises 12 residues. The sample holds many counts of this clonotype. Its cognate antigen is unknown. The chain links TRBV7-2 to TRBJ2-7; D not resolved. The specimen was cultured CD8+ T cells from PBMCs, collected from culture after CMV antigen stimulation. The TCR comes from a human donor in good health (CMV status not recorded). Some clones in this sample may be carry-over from other donors' samples. CDR3 amino acids: CASSPAGYEQYF. The CDR3 region has the DNA TGTGCCAGCAGCCCCGCAGGCTACGAGCAGTACTTC.